Listed here are 9 T cell receptor beta chains from one sample, sequenced in a study of stem cell transplantation in POMP-related autoinflammatory disease. General observations from the study: PRAID patients trended toward lower TRB diversity and higher clonality in all analyzed T-cell subsets. Fewer unique TRB V-J gene pairings were identified in patients with PRAID.

No antigens are known for them. The table came from immunoSEQ multiplex PCR; TCRdb's copy has only in-frame clones and leaves some out. Of thousands of clones detected, 91% appear once; the ten largest clones hold less than 3%. The source was CD8+ T cells from PBMCs, collected before stem cell transplantation. Source of these receptors: a human donor with POMP-related autoinflammation and immune dysregulation (PRAID).

The chain links TRBV19 to TRBJ1-5; no firm D call. Trimming removed 4 bases at V and 2 bases at J, with 15 bases between. The length of the CDR3 is 16 residues. CDR1 and CDR2 from the germline V gene are LNHDA and SQIVND (reference sequence). The CDR3 region is CASSTRWLQGNQPQHF. The CDR3 nucleotides are TGTGCCAGTAGTACACGATGGCTTCAGGGCAATCAGCCCCAGCATTTT.

The chain has TRBV29-1 and TRBJ1-1; D is possibly TRBD1 (5 bases). Germline V gene data show CDR1 as SQVTM and CDR2 as ANQGSEA. The ends were cut back, 1 base at V and 8 bases at J, with 8 bases in the middle. CDR3 size: 11 residues. The CDR3 protein is CSVEAGGEAFF. In DNA form, the CDR3 reads TGCAGCGTTGAAGCGGGGGGAGAAGCTTTCTTT.

The chain links TRBV7-9 to TRBJ2-1, with D possibly matching TRBD2 (6 bases). Germline V gives CDR1 SEHNR, CDR2 FQNEAQ (reference sequence). V was shortened by 5 bases and J by 7 bases, with 15 bases between the two germline ends. There are 14 residues in the CDR3. The CDR3 protein is CASSPGPGTNEQFF. The CDR3 bases are TGTGCCAGCAGCCCGGGTCCAGGGACTAATGAGCAGTTCTTC.

This sequence joins TRBV5-1 and TRBJ1-5; D remains ambiguous. The V gene lost 2 bases and the J gene lost 4 bases, with 7 bases spanning the gap. This CDR3 has 13 amino acids. The V gene's germline CDR1 is SGHRS and CDR2 YFSETQ. The CDR3 DNA sequence: TGCGCCAGCAGCTTTAACGGGAATCAGCCCCAGCATTTT. This sequence encodes CASSFNGNQPQHF. Looking up the rest from reference TRBV5-1 and TRBJ1-5 gives the full variable domain: KAGVTQTPRYLIKTRGQQVTLSCSPISGHRSVSWYQQTPGQGLQFLFEYFSETQRNKGNFPGRFSGRQFSNSRSEMNVSTLELGDSALYLCASSFNGNQPQHFGDGTRLSIL.

This clone appeared once. This chain links TRBV6-6 with TRBJ2-1; D is possibly TRBD1 (6 bases). The V end lost 0 bases, the J end lost 3 bases, and 9 bases lay between the germline ends. Looked up from germline, CDR1 is MNHNY and CDR2 is SVGAGI (reference sequence). The CDR3 has 15 residues. CDR3 in amino acids: CASSYSAGDYNEQFF. The CDR3 DNA follows: TGTGCCAGCAGTTACTCGGCAGGGGACTACAATGAGCAGTTCTTC.

The J gene is TRBJ2-5, the V gene TRBV2; no definite D call. Germline values: CDR1 SNHLY, CDR2 FYNNEI. This CDR3 is 14 amino acids long. V gave up 5 bases and J gave up 4 bases, with 14 bases separating them. The CDR3 nucleotides are TGTGCCAGCAGTCCGAGTAGGGCTAGAGAGACCCAGTACTTC. Its protein is CASSPSRARETQYF.

The V gene is TRBV4-1, the J gene TRBJ2-2, with TRBD1 matching over 10 bases. V trimming: 2 bases; J trimming: 6 bases; junction bases outside the gene matches: 3. The length of the CDR3 is 15 residues. The germline gives CDR1 MGHRA, CDR2 YSYEKL. The CDR3 is CASSQMTGGPGELFF. The CDR3 DNA reads TGCGCCAGCAGCCAAATGACAGGGGGCCCCGGGGAGCTGTTTTTT.

The CDR3 sequence is CASSLTQGLEKLFF. CDR3 sequence (DNA): TGTGCCAGCAGTCTAACCCAGGGGCTGGAAAAACTGTTTTTT. This sequence joins TRBV28 and TRBJ1-4, with D possibly being TRBD1 (6 bases). V was shortened by 5 bases and J by 8 bases, with 15 bases between the two germline ends. The CDR3 extends over 14 amino acids. The germline CDR1 and CDR2 sequences are MDHEN and SYDVKM.

The gene calls are TRBV4-1 and TRBJ2-7; 10 nucleotides line up with TRBD2. V was pared by 4 bases and J by 5 bases, with 11 bases of the junction left unmatched. CDR1 and CDR2 (germline): MGHRA, YSYEKL. The CDR3 spans 16 residues. The CDR3 here is CASSRIILAGVNEQYF. CDR3 nucleotides: TGCGCCAGCAGCCGTATCATCCTAGCGGGGGTAAACGAGCAGTACTTC.